This T cell receptor (beta chain) stems from a study of beta chain features in type 1 diabetes. Overall study results and limits: Moderate but significant shortening of TCRB CDR3s was recorded in all four CD4+ subsets from Type 1 diabetes patients.

Expressed TCRB transcripts were sequenced because the isolated RNA had all been reverse transcribed beforehand. Deep immunoSEQ sequencing covered naive, central memory and regulatory T cell samples. This table comes from immunoSEQ multiplex PCR, and its TCRdb copy is limited to in-frame clones, with some not included. The profile shows around 150,000 clones, 63% of them singletons. Sorting based on CD45RO/CCR7/CD25/CD127/CD95/CD27 separated CD4+ naive, central memory, regulatory and stem cell-like memory cells. On this clone itself: Its antigen is still unknown.

The sequencing input was naive CD4+ T cells from blood. The source is a man younger than 45 with type 1 diabetes.

CDR3 loop: CASSSTGQRNYGYTF. The CDR3 DNA is TGTGCCAGCAGCTCCACAGGGCAACGTAACTATGGCTACACCTTC. The chain links TRBV7-9 to TRBJ1-2; tentatively, D is TRBD1 (6 bases). The ends were cut back, 4 bases at V and 1 base at J, with 13 bases in the middle. The CDR3 totals 15 residues. The germline CDR1 and CDR2 sequences are SEHNR and FQNEAQ (reference sequence).